These 7 T cell receptor beta chains were sequenced from one sample in a study of blood T cell repertoires in COVID-19. Measured with immunoSEQ multiplex PCR; TCRdb has only the in-frame clones, and not every one. The table lists under 200,000 clones, around 85% of them singletons. Material: peripheral blood. The receptors were sampled from a woman aged 60 to 75 with COVID-19, enrolled during active disease.

The J gene is TRBJ1-5, the V gene TRBV4-3; 8 nucleotides line up with TRBD1. J lost 4 bases, V lost 0 bases, and 8 bases had no gene match. The CDR3 is made up of 17 amino acids. The germline V gene has CDR1 LGHNA and CDR2 YSLEER. CDR3 bases: TGCGCCAGCAGCCAAGATCCCCGACAGGGGAGTAATCAGCCCCAGCATTTT. Translation gives CASSQDPRQGSNQPQHF.

This chain uses TRBV9 with TRBJ2-5; a weak D match, TRBD2 (5 bases). CDR1 and CDR2 from the germline V gene are SGDLS and YYNGEE. The CDR3 length is 14 residues. The V end was cut by 2 bases, the J end by 4 bases, with 12 bases between. CDR3 coding DNA: TGTGCCAGCAGCGTCGCCCCCGGAGGAGAGACCCAGTACTTC. As protein: CASSVAPGGETQYF. The variable domain in full, completed from reference TRBV9 and TRBJ2-5, reads DSGVTQTPKHLITATGQRVTLRCSPRSGDLSVYWYQQSLDQGLQFLIQYYNGEERAKGNILERFSAQQFPDLHSELNLSSLELGDSALYFCASSVAPGGETQYFGPGTRLLVL.

The chain uses TRBV2 and TRBJ1-4; 8 bases line up with TRBD1. Germline V gene data show CDR1 as SNHLY and CDR2 as FYNNEI. The CDR3 contains 15 residues. Trimming cost V 7 bases and J 0 bases; bases outside gene matches: 4. The CDR3: CASKAGGSTNEKLFF. CDR3 DNA sequence: TGTGCCAGCAAGGCAGGGGGCTCAACTAATGAAAAACTGTTTTTT.

The chain couples TRBV29-1 to TRBJ2-7; possible D gene TRBD2, 5 bases. Germline-derived CDR1 and CDR2 are SQVTM and ANQGSEA. CDR3 length: 13 residues. The ends were cut back, 6 bases at V and 1 base at J, with 13 bases in the middle. The CDR3 loop is CSVFSGDSYEQYF. CDR3 nucleotide sequence: TGCAGCGTCTTCAGCGGCGATTCCTACGAGCAGTACTTC.

The chain has TRBV7-8 and TRBJ2-7, with D hard to call. Trimming cost V 5 bases and J 2 bases, with 7 bases left between them. From germline, CDR1 is SGHVS and CDR2 FQNEAQ. This CDR3 has 12 amino acids. The CDR3 is CASSLNTYEQYF. The CDR3 DNA follows: TGTGCCAGCAGCCTTAACACCTACGAGCAGTACTTC.

V is TRBV7-2 and J is TRBJ2-7; maybe TRBD1 (5 bases). From germline, CDR1 is SGHTA and CDR2 FQGNSA. The CDR3 consists of 16 residues. V was pared by 1 base and J by 3 bases, with 16 bases between. The CDR3 nucleotides are TGTGCCAGCAGCTTAGTGAAGGGGCAGATAGGCTACGAGCAGTACTTC. It encodes CASSLVKGQIGYEQYF. Complete variable domain (other parts from reference TRBV7-2 and TRBJ2-7): GAGVSQSPSNKVTEKGKDVELRCDPISGHTALYWYRQSLGQGLEFLIYFQGNSAPDKSGLPSDRFSAERTGGSVSTLTIQRTQQEDSAVYLCASSLVKGQIGYEQYFGPGTRLTVT.

The sample holds a few counts of this clone. This sequence joins TRBV6-5 and TRBJ1-1; 8 bases map to TRBD1. V shed 5 bases and J 0 bases; nucleotides not matched to a gene: 5. The CDR3 extends over 15 amino acids. Germline V gene sequence: CDR1 MNHEY, CDR2 SVGAGI. CDR3 sequence (DNA): TGTGCCAGCAGTCCCGGGGACAGGATGAACACTGAAGCTTTCTTT. It yields the protein CASSPGDRMNTEAFF.